The clone carrying this TCR beta chain was seen once. This entry belongs to a study of T cells in tuberculosis. The method was immunoSEQ multiplex PCR; TCRdb's version includes in-frame clones alone and lacks a portion of them. In the table there are 25,000 to 35,000 clones, around 91% of which are singletons. The CDR3 contains 15 residues. Trimming took 1 base from V and 0 from J, leaving 10 bases between them. Per germline, CDR1 MGHRA and CDR2 YSYEKL. The TCR comes from a donor between 10 and 35 years old with latent tuberculosis or without tuberculosis infection. The chain recombines TRBV4-1 with TRBJ2-7; TRBD1 is a possible D gene (5 bases). The sample taken for sequencing was PBMCs. The CDR3 DNA is TGCGCCAGCAGCCAAGTGCAGGGCAGCTCCTACGAGCAGTACTTC. The encoded protein is CASSQVQGSSYEQYF.